The 15 T cell receptor beta chains below were found in one sample sequenced in a study of human T cells and chemical hapten exposure (dated by TCRdb to about 2021). In the paper's terms, the time point label means: pre-sensitization, week 0. Sample treatment or condition, as interpreted from the label and publication: therapeutic diphenylcyclopropenone sensitization with weekly scalp DPC. The protocol used for the library was RACE. Sequencing instrument: NextSeq 500. The raw public data were reprocessed by TCRdb itself: fastp quality trimming at Q25, MiXCR clonotype calling, in-frame beta chains only. A single entry per CDR3 protein holds the most common genes and DNA from its merged rows. The sample includes more than 250,000 distinct CDR3 sequences, with approximately 8% observed a single time. The ten largest clones capture 1.2% of the sample. Sequenced material: whole blood, taken in connection with sensitization to the hapten diphenylcyclopropenone (DPC). All receptors derive from a man in his late teens or twenties with alopecia areata. Some clones in this sample may be carry-over from other donors' samples.

This chain joins TRBV7-2 and TRBJ2-5; possible D gene TRBD1, 5 bases. The CDR3 sequence is 16 residues long. V lost 1 base to trimming and J lost 2 bases, with 14 bases between them. CDR1 and CDR2 from the germline V gene are SGHTA and FQGNSA. CDR3 nucleotides: TGTGCCAGCAGCTTAGGTACAGGTTGGGGACAAGAGACCCAGTACTTC. Its translation is CASSLGTGWGQETQYF.

The chain has TRBV3-1 and TRBJ1-1; D gene ambiguous. From germline, CDR1 is LGHDT and CDR2 YNNKEL (reference sequence). The CDR3 consists of 15 residues. Trimming took off 3 bases at V and 3 bases at J, with 14 bases between the two ends. The CDR3 coding sequence is TGTGCCAGCAGCCATACACGGACCCGAGACACTGAAGCTTTCTTT. Protein: CASSHTRTRDTEAFF.

The chain is built from TRBV3-1 and TRBJ2-3; 9 bases align to TRBD2. The length of the CDR3 is 17 residues. The ends lost 0 bases at V and 4 bases at J; junction bases unmatched: 8. The V gene's germline CDR1 is LGHDT and CDR2 YNNKEL (reference sequence). CDR3 bases: TGTGCCAGCAGCCAAGATCGAGGGACTAGCTGGGCAGATACGCAGTATTTT. Translation gives CASSQDRGTSWADTQYF.

The table lists this clonotype with a few counts. The V gene is TRBV6-2 or TRBV6-3, the J gene TRBJ1-1, with TRBD1 matching over 7 bases. The CDR3 spans 15 residues. Germline lookup yields CDR1 MNHEY and CDR2 SVGEGT. J was trimmed by 5 bases and V by 4 bases; bases with no gene match: 10. The CDR3 nucleotides read TGTGCCAGCAGTTTACAGGGGACTCTTGGGACTGAAGCTTTCTTT. Translating it yields CASSLQGTLGTEAFF.

This chain connects TRBV12-3 or TRBV12-4 to TRBJ2-5, with TRBD2 matching 9 bases. The CDR3 sequence is 14 residues long. V was pared by 5 bases and J by 4 bases, with 5 bases of the junction left unmatched. The CDR3 coding sequence is TGTGCCAGCAGTCCCCAGCGGGGGGCAGAGACCCAGTACTTC. This gives the protein CASSPQRGAETQYF.

The chain uses TRBV2 and TRBJ1-2; D is unresolved. The germline V and J ends were trimmed by 7 bases and 2 bases, with 17 bases remaining between them. The CDR3 sequence is 15 residues long. CDR1 is SNHLY and CDR2 is FYNNEI in the germline V gene. Here the CDR3 DNA reads TGTGCCAGCAACGGATGGAGGAACGGGAACTATGGCTACACCTTC. Protein: CASNGWRNGNYGYTF.

The genes are TRBV6-5 and TRBJ1-2; maybe TRBD1 (5 bases). Germline V gene data show CDR1 as MNHEY and CDR2 as SVGAGI. Trimming left V 5 bases short and J 4 bases short, with 11 bases between. The CDR3 has 13 amino acids. CDR3 sequence (DNA): TGTGCCAGCAGTGACAGAATCGCCTATGGCTACACCTTC. This sequence encodes CASSDRIAYGYTF.

This clonotype was counted ten times or more. The J gene is TRBJ2-7, the V gene TRBV5-1; 8 bases match TRBD1. The germline gives CDR1 SGHRS, CDR2 YFSETQ. Losses at the gene ends were 2 bases for V and 0 bases for J; bases not matched to a gene: 1. This CDR3 has 14 amino acids. CDR3: CASSFGQGSYEQYV. The CDR3 region has the DNA TGCGCCAGCAGCTTCGGACAGGGCTCCTACGAGCAGTACGTC.

This rearrangement joins TRBV3-1 to TRBJ2-7; TRBD2 aligns across 13 bases. This CDR3 is built from 17 residues. From germline, CDR1 is LGHDT and CDR2 YNNKEL (reference sequence). Unmatched junction bases numbered 5, after V lost 0 bases and J lost 3 bases. CDR3 protein: CASSQDPTSGGVYEQYF. The CDR3 DNA sequence: TGTGCCAGCAGCCAAGATCCCACTAGCGGGGGGGTCTACGAGCAGTACTTC.

This clonotype was detected a few times. The CDR3 DNA follows: TGCAGCGTTGAACTGCGGACAGGGTTTGGAAACACCATATATTTT. It translates to CSVELRTGFGNTIYF. The chain links TRBV29-1 to TRBJ1-3, with 8 bases matching TRBD1. Germline CDR1 and CDR2: SQVTM and ANQGSEA. The V and J ends lost 2 bases and 3 bases, in that order; junction bases with no gene match: 6. The CDR3 sequence is 15 residues long.

This clonotype was seen more than once but under ten times. The chain uses TRBV5-1 and TRBJ1-4, with D uncertain. The CDR3 loop spans 15 amino acids. Trimming took 2 bases from V and 2 from J, leaving 10 bases between them. Germline V gene sequence: CDR1 SGHRS, CDR2 YFSETQ. CDR3 sequence: CASSFGVGTNEKLFF. In DNA, the CDR3 is TGCGCCAGCAGCTTCGGGGTCGGGACTAATGAAAAACTGTTTTTT.

The chain employs TRBV14 and TRBJ2-7; 9 bases are shared with TRBD2. This CDR3 is 14 amino acids long. V was pared by 5 bases and J by 2 bases, with 4 bases of the junction left unmatched. The germline V gene has CDR1 SGHDN and CDR2 FVKESK. CDR3 sequence: CASSWGLAPYEQYF. CDR3 in DNA: TGTGCCAGCAGCTGGGGACTAGCCCCCTACGAGCAGTACTTC.

This clonotype occurred a few times. The CDR3 DNA sequence: TGTGCCATCAGTGAGAAGGCGAGCAATCAGCCCCAGCATTTT. Translating it yields CAISEKASNQPQHF. The chain employs TRBV10-3 and TRBJ1-5; D is unclear. V lost 2 bases and J lost 1, with 6 bases in between. The CDR3 is 14 residues long. Germline assignment: CDR1 ENHRY and CDR2 SYGVKD.

V gene TRBV20-1 combines with J gene TRBJ2-5; D unresolved. Germline V gene lookup returns CDR1 DFQATT and CDR2 SNEGSKA (reference sequence). The germline V and J ends were trimmed by 6 bases and 5 bases, with 13 bases remaining between them. The CDR3 has 12 residues. The CDR3 sequence: CSAELLSETQYF. The CDR3 DNA reads as TGCAGTGCGGAACTACTCTCCGAGACCCAGTACTTC.

This clonotype was counted a few times. The V call is TRBV29-1, the J call TRBJ1-1; the D gene is possibly TRBD1 (5 bases). From germline, CDR1 is SQVTM and CDR2 ANQGSEA. The CDR3 contains 13 residues. The germline V and J ends were trimmed by 5 bases and 0 bases, with 10 bases remaining between them. The CDR3 spells CSVSGRMNTEAFF. CDR3 in DNA: TGCAGCGTTTCGGGACGGATGAACACTGAAGCTTTCTTT.